The rows below give T cell receptor beta chains drawn from one sample of a study of tumor-infiltrating lymphocytes in oesophageal squamous cell carcinoma. Each CDR3 protein is one row after TCRdb ran MiXCR on the PCR reads. In the table there are some 3,900 distinct CDR3 sequences, 15% to 20% of which are singletons. What was sequenced was normal esophageal tissue next to the tumor. These receptors all stem from a male donor with esophageal squamous cell carcinoma. Each CDR3 is given with its conserved first and last residue. The D gene is left open where the match is weak. Not all rows give a size; the values are once, few, many and, for expanded clones, a class.

size: .
D: TRBD1
J: TRBJ1-4
V: TRBV27
CDR3: CASSLLGGPGGTNEKLFF
DNA: TGTGCCAGCAGTTTATTGGGCGGTCCAGGGGGCACTAACGAAAAACTGTTTTTT

size: few
D: .
J: TRBJ2-3
V: TRBV6-4
CDR3: CASSQRMNTGELYF
DNA: TGTGCCAGCAGCCAGAGAATGAACACCGGGGAGCTGTATTTT

size: .
D: .
J: TRBJ1-6
V: TRBV9
CDR3: CASSAGGGENSPLHF
DNA: TGTGCCAGCAGCGCGGGTGGGGGTGAGAATTCACCCCTCCACTTT

size: medium-sized
D: .
J: TRBJ2-3
V: TRBV24-1
CDR3: CATSDRGGRITDTQYF
DNA: TGTGCCACCAGTGATAGGGGGGGACGGATCACAGATACGCAGTATTTT

size: .
D: TRBD2
J: TRBJ2-5
V: TRBV6-1
CDR3: CASGTSGGAQETQYF
DNA: TGTGCCAGCGGGACTAGCGGGGGGGCCCAGGAGACCCAGTACTTC

size: large
D: .
J: TRBJ2-1
V: TRBV14
CDR3: CASSQDRPGGKFF
DNA: TGTGCCAGCAGCCAAGATAGGCCTGGCGGCAAGTTCTTC

size: medium-sized
D: .
J: TRBJ2-2
V: TRBV7-2
CDR3: CASSLAPAHTGELFF
DNA: TGTGCCAGCAGCTTAGCTCCAGCCCACACCGGGGAGCTGTTTTTT

size: medium-sized
D: TRBD2
J: TRBJ2-3
V: TRBV6-4
CDR3: CASSVAGGNTDTQYF
DNA: TGTGCCAGCAGTGTAGCGGGGGGAAACACAGATACGCAGTATTTT

size: medium-sized
D: TRBD2
J: TRBJ2-5
V: TRBV24-1
CDR3: CATQQGSGGNQETQYF
DNA: TGTGCCACCCAACAGGGGAGCGGGGGGAACCAAGAGACCCAGTACTTC

size: .
D: .
J: TRBJ2-4
V: TRBV4-1
CDR3: CASSQEGGNLNSPLHF
DNA: TGCGCCAGCAGCCAAGAGGGCGGGAACCTTAATTCACCCCTCCACTTC

size: many
D: .
J: TRBJ2-7
V: TRBV5-4
CDR3: CASSSRQGGYEQYF
DNA: TGTGCCAGCAGCTCCAGACAAGGGGGGTACGAGCAGTACTTC

size: .
D: .
J: TRBJ1-1
V: TRBV6-5
CDR3: CASSYSRQEETQFF
DNA: TGTGCCAGCAGTTACTCCAGACAGGAAGAGACCCAGTTCTTT

size: .
D: .
J: TRBJ1-3
V: TRBV2
CDR3: CASSAPQGAGNTIYF
DNA: TGTGCCAGCAGTGCCCCACAGGGTGCCGGAAACACCATATATTTT

size: .
D: .
J: TRBJ1-3
V: TRBV5-1
CDR3: CASSFQEASGNTIYF
DNA: TGCGCCAGCAGCTTCCAGGAAGCCTCTGGAAACACCATATATTTT

size: .
D: TRBD2
J: TRBJ2-3
V: TRBV20-1
CDR3: CSARRLAGGRDTQYF
DNA: TGCAGTGCTCGCAGACTAGCGGGGGGGCGAGATACGCAGTATTTT

size: many
D: .
J: TRBJ2-1
V: TRBV12-5
CDR3: CASGFRDEQFF
DNA: TGTGCTAGTGGTTTTCGCGATGAGCAGTTCTTC

size: many
D: .
J: TRBJ2-2
V: TRBV7-9
CDR3: CASSSRNKNTGELFF
DNA: TGTGCCAGCAGCTCACGAAACAAGAACACCGGGGAGCTGTTTTTT

size: many
D: .
J: TRBJ2-1
V: TRBV5-4
CDR3: CASSSGPSNEQFF
DNA: TGTGCCAGCAGCTCAGGACCATCCAATGAGCAGTTCTTC

size: many
D: .
J: TRBJ2-7
V: TRBV5-1
CDR3: CASSWGYEQYF
DNA: TGCGCCAGCAGCTGGGGCTACGAGCAGTACTTC

size: medium-sized
D: TRBD1
J: TRBJ2-5
V: TRBV12-3/TRBV12-4
CDR3: CASSLDRGPETQYF
DNA: TGTGCCAGCAGTTTAGACAGGGGGCCAGAGACCCAGTACTTC

size: many
D: .
J: TRBJ2-1
V: TRBV24-1
CDR3: CATSHSINSPLHF
DNA: TGTGCCACCAGCCACTCAATTAATTCACCCCTCCACTTC

size: medium-sized
D: TRBD2
J: TRBJ2-1
V: TRBV6-1
CDR3: CASSRFTSGAPYNEQFF
DNA: TGTGCCAGCAGTCGCTTTACTAGCGGGGCTCCCTACAATGAGCAGTTCTTC

size: .
D: .
J: TRBJ1-2
V: TRBV6-1
CDR3: CASSQNPTGLTNYGYTF
DNA: TGTGCCAGCAGCCAAAACCCTACAGGCCTAACTAACTATGGCTACACCTTC

size: many
D: TRBD2
J: TRBJ2-3
V: TRBV12-3/TRBV12-4
CDR3: CASSIGGADTDTQYF
DNA: TGTGCCAGCAGTATCGGGGGGGCAGACACAGATACGCAGTATTTT

size: many
D: .
J: TRBJ1-6
V: TRBV11-3
CDR3: CASSLLGASYNSPLHF
DNA: TGTGCCAGCAGCTTATTGGGGGCATCTTATAATTCACCCCTCCACTTT